This T cell receptor (beta chain) was retrieved from a study of T-cell reconstitution after alpha-beta-depleted transplantation in children. CDR3 size: 14 residues. V was cut by 2 bases and J by 5 bases, with 10 bases left in between. Germline loops: CDR1 MNHGY, CDR2 SVAAGI. Study-wide findings and caveats: TCRbeta diversity was high at day 60 in some patients (a result of surviving recipient T cells and thymic progenitors).

Points on this clonotype: The antigen is not known.

The authors prepared the TCRbeta library with unique molecular identifiers. TCRdb re-derived calls from the PCR reads in MiXCR, one entry per CDR3 protein. The table has about 980,000 distinct CDR3 sequences, about 29% seen once. The source material was PBMCs, mostly from graft donor cells, sampled 360 days after TCRalphabeta/CD19-depleted stem cell transplant. The chain carries TRBV6-9 and TRBJ2-1; D gene unclear. This clonotype was obtained from a boy less than two years old who had a stem cell transplant for SCID, so the T cells may come from the graft donor. The DNA of the CDR3 is TGTGCCAGCAGTTATAGGATGTCCCACAATGAGCAGTTCTTC. Translating gives CASSYRMSHNEQFF.